The clone carrying this T cell receptor beta chain has more than one count but fewer than ten. CDR3 length: 15 amino acids. Germline V gene lookup returns CDR1 SGDLS and CDR2 YYNGEE. V shed 0 bases and J 5 bases; nucleotides not matched to a gene: 4. Authors' processing steps: Amplifying reference gene primers gave estimates of nucleated cell counts. Here immunoSEQ multiplex PCR was the method, and the copy in TCRdb shows in-frame clones only, minus some. Clone size and the V and J calls come from that table; the DNA yielded D and trimming. The profile covers roughly 230,000 clones, with about four fifths appearing a single time and around 4.4% taken by the ten largest. This record belongs to a study of blood T cell repertoires in COVID-19. Study overall: The United States, Italy and Spain were the sources of the acute and convalescent COVID-19 samples. Nucleic acid was either cDNA or gDNA, and it came from T cells, B-cell-depleted T cells, or PBMCs.

The gene calls are TRBV9 and TRBJ2-1; TRBD2 matches 8 bases. The sample taken for sequencing was peripheral blood. The TCR sequence derives from a man aged 45-65 years with active or convalescent COVID-19. CDR3 region: CASSVEGAGDNEQFF. The CDR3 DNA is TGTGCCAGCAGCGTAGAGGGAGCGGGGGACAATGAGCAGTTCTTC.